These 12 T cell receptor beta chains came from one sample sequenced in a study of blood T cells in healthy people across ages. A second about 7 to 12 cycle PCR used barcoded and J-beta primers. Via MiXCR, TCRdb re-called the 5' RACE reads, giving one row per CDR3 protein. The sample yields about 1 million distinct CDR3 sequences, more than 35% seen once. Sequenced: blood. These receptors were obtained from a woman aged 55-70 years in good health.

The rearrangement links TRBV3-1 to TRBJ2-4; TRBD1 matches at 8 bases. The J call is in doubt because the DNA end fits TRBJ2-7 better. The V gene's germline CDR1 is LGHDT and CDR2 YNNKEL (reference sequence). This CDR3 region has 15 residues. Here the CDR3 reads CASSQVWTGRSEQYF. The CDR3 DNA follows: TGTGCCAGCAGCCAAGTTTGGACAGGGCGGTCCGAGCAGTACTTC.

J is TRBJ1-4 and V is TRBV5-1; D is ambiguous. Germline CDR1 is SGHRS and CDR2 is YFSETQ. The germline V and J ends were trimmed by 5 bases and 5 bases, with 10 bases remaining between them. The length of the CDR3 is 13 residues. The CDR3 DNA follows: TGCGCCAGCAGTCCCGTGGAGAATGAAAAACTGTTTTTT. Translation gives CASSPVENEKLFF.

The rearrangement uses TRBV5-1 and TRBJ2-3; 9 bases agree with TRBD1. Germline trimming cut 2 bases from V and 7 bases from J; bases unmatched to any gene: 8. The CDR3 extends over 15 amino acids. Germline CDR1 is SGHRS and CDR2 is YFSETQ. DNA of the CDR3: TGCGCCAGCAGCTTAGGGACAGGGAACCAAAATACGCAGTATTTT. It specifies CASSLGTGNQNTQYF.

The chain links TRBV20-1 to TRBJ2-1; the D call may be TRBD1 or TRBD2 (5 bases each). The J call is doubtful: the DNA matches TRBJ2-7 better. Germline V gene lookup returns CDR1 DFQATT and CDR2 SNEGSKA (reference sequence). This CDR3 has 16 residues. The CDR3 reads CSARVRGLTSYNEQYF. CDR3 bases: TGCAGTGCTAGAGTGAGGGGCCTCACCTCCTACAATGAGCAGTACTTC.

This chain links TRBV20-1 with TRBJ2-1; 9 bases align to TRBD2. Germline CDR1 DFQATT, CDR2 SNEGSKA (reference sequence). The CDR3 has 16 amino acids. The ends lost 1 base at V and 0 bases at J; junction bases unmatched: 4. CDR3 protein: CSARAAGGSSYNEQFF. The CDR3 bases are TGCAGTGCTAGAGCTGCGGGGGGGAGCTCCTACAATGAGCAGTTCTTC.

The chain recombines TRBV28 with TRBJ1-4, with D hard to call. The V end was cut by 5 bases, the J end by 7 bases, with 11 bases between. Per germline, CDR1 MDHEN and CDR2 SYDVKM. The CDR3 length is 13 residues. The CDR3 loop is CASSPGAREKLFF. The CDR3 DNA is TGTGCCAGCAGTCCCGGAGCCCGTGAAAAACTGTTTTTT.

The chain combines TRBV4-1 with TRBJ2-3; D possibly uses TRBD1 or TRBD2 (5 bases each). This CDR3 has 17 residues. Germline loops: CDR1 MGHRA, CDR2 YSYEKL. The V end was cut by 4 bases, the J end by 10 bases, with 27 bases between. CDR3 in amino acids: CASSLAWGKGPGSPQYF. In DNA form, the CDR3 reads TGCGCCAGCAGCCTAGCCTGGGGGAAAGGTCCGGGCTCTCCGCAGTATTTT.

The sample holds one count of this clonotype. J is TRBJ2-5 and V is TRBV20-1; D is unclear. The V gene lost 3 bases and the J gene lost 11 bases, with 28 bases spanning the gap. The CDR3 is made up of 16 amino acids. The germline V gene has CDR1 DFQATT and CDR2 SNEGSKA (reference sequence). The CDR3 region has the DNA TGCAGTGCTAGCAATTCCCGGCCCAGCTCCTACAATGAGCAGTACTTC. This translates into CSASNSRPSSYNEQYF.

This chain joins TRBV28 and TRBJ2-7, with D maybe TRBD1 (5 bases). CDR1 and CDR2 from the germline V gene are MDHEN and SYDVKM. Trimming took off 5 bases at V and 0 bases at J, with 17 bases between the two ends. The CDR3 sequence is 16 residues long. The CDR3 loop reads CASSARRGPSSYEQYF. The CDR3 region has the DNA TGTGCCAGCAGTGCCAGAAGGGGCCCTTCCTCCTACGAGCAGTACTTC.

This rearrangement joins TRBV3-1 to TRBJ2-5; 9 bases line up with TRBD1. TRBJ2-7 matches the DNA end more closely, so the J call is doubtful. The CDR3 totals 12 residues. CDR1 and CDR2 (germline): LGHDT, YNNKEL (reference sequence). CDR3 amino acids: CASGQGLYEQYF. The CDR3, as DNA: TGTGCCAGCGGACAGGGGCTCTACGAGCAGTACTTC.

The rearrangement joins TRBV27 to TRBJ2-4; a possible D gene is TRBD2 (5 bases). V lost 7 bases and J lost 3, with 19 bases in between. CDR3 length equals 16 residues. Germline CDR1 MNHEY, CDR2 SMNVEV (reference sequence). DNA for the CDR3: TGTGCCAGCAAAAGACTACTGGGCGATAACAAAAACATTCAGTACTTC. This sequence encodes CASKRLLGDNKNIQYF.

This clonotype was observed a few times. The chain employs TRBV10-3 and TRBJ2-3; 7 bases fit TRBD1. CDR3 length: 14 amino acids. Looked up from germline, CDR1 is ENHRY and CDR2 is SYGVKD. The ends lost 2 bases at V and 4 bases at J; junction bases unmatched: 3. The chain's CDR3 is CAISEDRASDTQYF. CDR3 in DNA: TGTGCCATCAGTGAGGACAGGGCTTCAGATACGCAGTATTTT.